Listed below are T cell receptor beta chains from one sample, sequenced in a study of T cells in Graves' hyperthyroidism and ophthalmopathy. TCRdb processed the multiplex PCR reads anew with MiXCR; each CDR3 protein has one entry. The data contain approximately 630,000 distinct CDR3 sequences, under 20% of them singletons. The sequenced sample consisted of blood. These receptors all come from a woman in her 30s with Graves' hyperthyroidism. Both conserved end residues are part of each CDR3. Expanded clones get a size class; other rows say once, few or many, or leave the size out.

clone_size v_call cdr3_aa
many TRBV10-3 CAISESVNEQYF
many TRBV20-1 CSASWSKGLGETQYF
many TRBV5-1 CASSLAGTGLYNEQFF
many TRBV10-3 CAISLTENTEAFF
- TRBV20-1 CSASSGGEKLFF
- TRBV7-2 CASSLVGGVTNTGELFF
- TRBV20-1 CSARRPGLVKETQYF
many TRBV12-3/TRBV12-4 CASSSGSLTEQYF
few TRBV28 CASSLPGGDGAYEQYF
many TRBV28 CASTLGTSNTGELFF
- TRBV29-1 CSVADTPADTQYF
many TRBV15 CATSQAPGQGKETQYF
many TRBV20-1 CSARVTGAPYNEQFF
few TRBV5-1 CASSLRSETQYF
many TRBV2 CASSEAVRAGRTEAFF
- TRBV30 CAWGPNLRGSYNSPLHF
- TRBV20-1 CSGTGGRSYEQYF
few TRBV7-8 CASSLVVDSGTDTQYF
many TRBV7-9 CASSLERTSGKNTQYF
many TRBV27 CASSDRDSYTYEQYF
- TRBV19 CASSMADTYEQYF
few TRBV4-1 CASSRSTGTSNQPQHF
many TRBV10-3 CAIGRERNEQYF
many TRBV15 CATSNPRQSSYNEQFF
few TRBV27 CASSLMGRRREQFF
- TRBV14 CASSQVGEAKNIQYF
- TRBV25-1 CASRKIWLRAYEQYF
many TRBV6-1 CASRSGQGSSYEQYF
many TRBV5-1 CASSLELAGGNEQFF
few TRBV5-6 CASSIGTDTQYF
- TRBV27 CASTRTSGGYNEQFF
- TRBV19 CASSMVGGPSEQFF
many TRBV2 CASSAEGGSSYEQYF
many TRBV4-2 CASSQDWAGVQETQYF
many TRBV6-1 CASRKAGVNTGELFF
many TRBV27 CASSLSGQTNTGELFF
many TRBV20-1 CSAEGTGSTDTQYF
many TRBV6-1 CAAQNGESDTQYF
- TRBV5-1 CASSVTRGETQYF
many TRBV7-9 CASSLLAGEYEQYF
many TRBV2 CASNPGGGKNIQYF